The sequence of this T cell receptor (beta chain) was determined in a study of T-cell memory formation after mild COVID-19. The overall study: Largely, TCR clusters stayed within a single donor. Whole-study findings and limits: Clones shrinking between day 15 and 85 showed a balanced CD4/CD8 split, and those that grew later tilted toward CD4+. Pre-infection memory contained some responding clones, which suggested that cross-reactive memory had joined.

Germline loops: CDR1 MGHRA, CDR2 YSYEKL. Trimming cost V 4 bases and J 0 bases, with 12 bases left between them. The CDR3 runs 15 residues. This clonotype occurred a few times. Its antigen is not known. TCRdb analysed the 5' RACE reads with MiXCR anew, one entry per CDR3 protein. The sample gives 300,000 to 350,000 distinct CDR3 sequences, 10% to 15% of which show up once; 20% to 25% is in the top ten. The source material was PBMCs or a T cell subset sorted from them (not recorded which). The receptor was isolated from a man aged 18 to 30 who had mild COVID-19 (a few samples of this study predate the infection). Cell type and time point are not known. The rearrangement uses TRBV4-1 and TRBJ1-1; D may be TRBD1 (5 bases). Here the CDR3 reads CASSLGPGVNTEAFF. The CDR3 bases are TGCGCCAGCAGCCTAGGGCCGGGGGTGAACACTGAAGCTTTCTTT.